A selection of T cell receptor beta chains follows, all from one sample in a study of T cells in Graves' hyperthyroidism and ophthalmopathy. Each CDR3 protein gets one entry after TCRdb re-called the multiplex PCR reads with MiXCR. Among more than 500,000 distinct CDR3 sequences listed, 40% to 55% were seen once. Material: peripheral blood or thyroid tissue (not recorded which). These receptors all stem from an adult woman with Graves' disease, either hyperthyroidism or ophthalmopathy (not recorded which). CDR3s include the opening cysteine and the closing phenylalanine or tryptophan. A D gene is named only where the DNA matches it firmly. Size tells how often a clone was seen (once, few, many) or the class of an expanded clone, and some rows leave it out.

J gene: TRBJ2-5
clone size: many
V gene: TRBV2
D gene: -
CDR3 protein: CAGGFETQYF
CDR3 DNA: TGTGCCGGAGGGTTCGAGACCCAGTACTTC

J gene: TRBJ2-2
clone size: many
V gene: TRBV13
D gene: TRBD2
CDR3 protein: CASSLGSGGTGELFF
CDR3 DNA: TGTGCCAGCAGCTTAGGCAGCGGGGGTACCGGGGAGCTGTTTTTT

J gene: TRBJ2-5
clone size: -
V gene: TRBV20-1
D gene: TRBD2
CDR3 protein: CSATGGGGTQYF
CDR3 DNA: TGCAGTGCTACGGGGGGAGGAGGGACCCAGTACTTC

J gene: TRBJ2-7
clone size: -
V gene: TRBV11-1
D gene: TRBD1
CDR3 protein: CASSPRTGASYEQYF
CDR3 DNA: TGTGCCAGCAGCCCGAGGACAGGGGCATCCTACGAGCAGTACTTC

J gene: TRBJ1-1
clone size: -
V gene: TRBV5-1
D gene: TRBD1
CDR3 protein: CASSSDRGPNTEAFF
CDR3 DNA: TGTGCCAGCAGCTCGGACAGGGGGCCAAACACTGAAGCTTTCTTT

J gene: TRBJ1-2
clone size: -
V gene: TRBV10-3
D gene: -
CDR3 protein: CAIVIGGGYTF
CDR3 DNA: TGTGCCATCGTTATCGGTGGTGGCTACACCTTC

J gene: TRBJ2-7
clone size: many
V gene: TRBV5-1
D gene: -
CDR3 protein: CASSLSRTSSYEQYF
CDR3 DNA: TGCGCCAGCAGCTTGAGCAGGACGAGTTCCTACGAGCAGTACTTC

J gene: TRBJ1-5
clone size: -
V gene: TRBV7-2
D gene: -
CDR3 protein: CASSLGVGYNQPQHF
CDR3 DNA: TGTGCCAGCAGCTTAGGTGTCGGGTACAATCAGCCCCAGCATTTT

J gene: TRBJ1-2
clone size: -
V gene: TRBV7-9
D gene: TRBD1
CDR3 protein: CASSRTGDSLGYTF
CDR3 DNA: TGTGCCAGCAGCCGGACAGGGGATAGTCTTGGCTACACCTTC

J gene: TRBJ1-6
clone size: -
V gene: TRBV2
D gene: -
CDR3 protein: CASSPMDSMGPLHF
CDR3 DNA: TGTGCCAGCAGTCCGATGGACAGTATGGGACCCCTCCACTTT

J gene: TRBJ1-5
clone size: -
V gene: TRBV30
D gene: TRBD1
CDR3 protein: CAWSVQGRKPQHF
CDR3 DNA: TGTGCCTGGAGTGTACAGGGGAGGAAGCCCCAGCATTTT

J gene: TRBJ2-7
clone size: -
V gene: TRBV5-1
D gene: -
CDR3 protein: CATQPGSNSYEQYF
CDR3 DNA: TGCGCCACACAACCAGGGTCCAACTCCTACGAGCAGTACTTC

J gene: TRBJ1-2
clone size: few
V gene: TRBV7-2
D gene: TRBD1
CDR3 protein: CASSLAGRGLANYGYTF
CDR3 DNA: TGTGCCAGCAGCTTAGCAGGGAGGGGGCTCGCTAACTATGGCTACACCTTC

J gene: TRBJ2-7
clone size: many
V gene: TRBV5-5
D gene: TRBD1
CDR3 protein: CASSGAGGQYF
CDR3 DNA: TGTGCCAGCAGCGGAGCAGGGGGGCAGTACTTC

J gene: TRBJ2-5
clone size: -
V gene: TRBV20-1
D gene: TRBD2
CDR3 protein: CSARDWTSVGETQYF
CDR3 DNA: TGCAGTGCTAGAGATTGGACTAGCGTTGGCGAGACCCAGTACTTC

J gene: TRBJ1-2
clone size: many
V gene: TRBV9
D gene: TRBD1
CDR3 protein: CASSPKTGDHYGYTF
CDR3 DNA: TGTGCCAGCAGCCCGAAGACAGGGGATCACTATGGCTACACCTTC

J gene: TRBJ1-2
clone size: -
V gene: TRBV5-1
D gene: TRBD1
CDR3 protein: CASAPNRQGYYGYTF
CDR3 DNA: TGCGCCAGCGCCCCCAATCGACAGGGCTACTATGGCTACACCTTC

J gene: TRBJ2-3
clone size: few
V gene: TRBV15
D gene: -
CDR3 protein: CATSRWQGRGDTQYF
CDR3 DNA: TGTGCCACCAGCCGTTGGCAGGGGAGGGGAGATACGCAGTATTTT

J gene: TRBJ2-3
clone size: -
V gene: TRBV5-1
D gene: TRBD1
CDR3 protein: CASSLTGGKDTQYF
CDR3 DNA: TGCGCCAGCAGCCTGACAGGGGGGAAAGATACGCAGTATTTT

J gene: TRBJ1-5
clone size: -
V gene: TRBV20-1
D gene: TRBD1
CDR3 protein: CSALPRTGQETQHF
CDR3 DNA: TGCAGTGCCCTACCTCGGACAGGGCAGGAGACCCAGCATTTT

J gene: TRBJ2-5
clone size: many
V gene: TRBV20-1
D gene: TRBD1
CDR3 protein: CSAREGTAKETQYF
CDR3 DNA: TGCAGTGCTAGAGAGGGGACAGCGAAAGAGACCCAGTACTTC

J gene: TRBJ1-2
clone size: -
V gene: TRBV20-1
D gene: -
CDR3 protein: CSARLLAGGYTF
CDR3 DNA: TGCAGTGCTAGGTTACTAGCGGGTGGCTACACCTTC

J gene: TRBJ2-5
clone size: few
V gene: TRBV7-3
D gene: -
CDR3 protein: CASSFRYQETQYF
CDR3 DNA: TGTGCCAGCAGCTTTAGGTACCAAGAGACCCAGTACTTC

J gene: TRBJ2-5
clone size: many
V gene: TRBV2
D gene: -
CDR3 protein: CASSDWETQYF
CDR3 DNA: TGTGCCAGCAGTGATTGGGAGACCCAGTACTTC

J gene: TRBJ1-6
clone size: -
V gene: TRBV25-1
D gene: -
CDR3 protein: CASVGGDSPLHF
CDR3 DNA: TGTGCCAGCGTAGGGGGGGATTCACCCCTCCACTTT

J gene: TRBJ1-2
clone size: many
V gene: TRBV5-1
D gene: -
CDR3 protein: CASSLGRSGYTF
CDR3 DNA: TGCGCCAGCAGCCTGGGACGGTCAGGCTACACCTTC

J gene: TRBJ2-5
clone size: -
V gene: TRBV7-9
D gene: -
CDR3 protein: CASSFGTQYF
CDR3 DNA: TGTGCCAGCAGCTTCGGGACCCAGTACTTC

J gene: TRBJ2-3
clone size: -
V gene: TRBV11-2
D gene: TRBD2
CDR3 protein: CASSLGLADSTDTQYF
CDR3 DNA: TGTGCCAGCAGCTTAGGGCTAGCGGATAGCACAGATACGCAGTATTTT

J gene: TRBJ1-1
clone size: -
V gene: TRBV25-1
D gene: -
CDR3 protein: CASSEFLGQNTEAFF
CDR3 DNA: TGTGCCAGCAGTGAATTCCTGGGACAAAACACTGAAGCTTTCTTT

J gene: TRBJ1-2
clone size: many
V gene: TRBV11-1
D gene: -
CDR3 protein: CASSQTLPGVRGYTF
CDR3 DNA: TGTGCCAGCAGCCAAACTCTACCGGGGGTACGAGGCTACACCTTC

J gene: TRBJ2-7
clone size: -
V gene: TRBV11-2
D gene: TRBD1
CDR3 protein: CASSNPGQGGEQYF
CDR3 DNA: TGTGCCAGCAGCAACCCGGGACAGGGGGGCGAGCAGTACTTC

J gene: TRBJ1-5
clone size: -
V gene: TRBV2
D gene: -
CDR3 protein: CASSPLGLAGGGQPQHF
CDR3 DNA: TGTGCCAGCAGTCCCCTCGGACTAGCGGGCGGGGGGCAGCCCCAGCATTTT

J gene: TRBJ1-5
clone size: -
V gene: TRBV6-5
D gene: -
CDR3 protein: CASRRSGGSNQPQHF
CDR3 DNA: TGTGCCAGCAGGAGGTCGGGAGGTAGCAATCAGCCCCAGCATTTT

J gene: TRBJ1-2
clone size: many
V gene: TRBV6-5
D gene: -
CDR3 protein: CASSSGRQYGYTF
CDR3 DNA: TGTGCCAGCAGTTCCGGACGGCAATATGGCTACACCTTC

J gene: TRBJ1-1
clone size: -
V gene: TRBV29-1
D gene: -
CDR3 protein: CSVLSGNTEAFF
CDR3 DNA: TGCAGCGTTTTGTCAGGGAACACTGAAGCTTTCTTT